Shown below are 13 T cell receptor beta chains from a single sample sequenced in a study of T cell changes during pregnancy in multiple sclerosis. TCRdb's copy holds only in-frame clones and misses some; the assay was immunoSEQ multiplex PCR. The sample yields approximately 30,000 clones, 75% to 90% seen once. Sequences were derived from CD4+ T cells from peripheral blood mononuclear cells, sampled in the second trimester of pregnancy. These receptors were taken from a female donor with multiple sclerosis, enrolled in a pregnancy study.

This chain links TRBV5-4 with TRBJ1-2, with 9 bases identical to TRBD1. The CDR3 spans 13 residues. Looked up from germline, CDR1 is SGHNT and CDR2 is YYREEE (reference sequence). CDR3 nucleotides: TGTGCTTCGTCCCGGGACAGGGACGGCGGCTACACCTTC. Its protein product is CASSRDRDGGYTF. Looking up the rest from reference TRBV5-4 and TRBJ1-2 gives the full variable domain: ETGVTQSPTHLIKTRGQQVTLRCSSQSGHNTVSWYQQALGQGPQFIFQYYREEENGRGNFPPRFSGLQFPNYSSELNVNALELDDSALYLCASSRDRDGGYTFGSGTRLTVV.

This chain connects TRBV6-5 to TRBJ2-3, with D maybe TRBD2 (7 bases). The germline V and J ends were trimmed by 2 bases and 1 base, with 13 bases remaining between them. The length of the CDR3 is 16 residues. Germline lookup yields CDR1 MNHEY and CDR2 SVGAGI. In DNA form, the CDR3 reads TGTGCCAGCAGTTACCGCGGGGGCAGTGGCACAGATACGCAGTATTTT. This codes for CASSYRGGSGTDTQYF.

V gene TRBV21-1 combines with J gene TRBJ2-1; the D call TRBD2 from the table was never checked on the DNA. TRBV21-1 is reported as a pseudogene. This CDR3 has 15 amino acids. CDR3 coding DNA: TGTGCCAGCAGCAAACTTCGTGAGGCCTACAATGAGCAGTTCTTC. Translating it yields CASSKLREAYNEQFF.

The rearrangement joins TRBV21-1 to TRBJ2-7; the D call in the table, TRBD1, was not verified against the DNA. TRBV21-1 is described as a pseudogene. The CDR3 extends over 16 amino acids. CDR3 sequence (DNA): TGTGCCAGCAGCCAGGGCCCGGACAATAAAACCTACGAGCAGTACTTC. Translated, it gives CASSQGPDNKTYEQYF.

This clone was seen a few times. V gene TRBV2 combines with J gene TRBJ1-1; 10 bases fit TRBD1. CDR1 SNHLY and CDR2 FYNNEI come from the germline V gene. The CDR3 is 13 amino acids. With V trimmed by 7 bases and J by 7 bases, 6 bases remained unmatched. The CDR3 coding sequence is TGTGCCAGCACTGGGACAGGGGATAGTGAAGCTTTCTTT. This sequence encodes CASTGTGDSEAFF.

V and J are TRBV9 and TRBJ2-3; D gene ambiguous. The CDR3 contains 15 residues. CDR1 and CDR2 from the germline V gene are SGDLS and YYNGEE. The V end lost 3 bases, the J end lost 2 bases, and 13 bases lay between the germline ends. CDR3 sequence (DNA): TGTGCCAGCAGCGGGCCCAGTGATATCACAGATACGCAGTATTTT. Its translation is CASSGPSDITDTQYF. Variable domain in full (rest from reference TRBV9 and TRBJ2-3): DSGVTQTPKHLITATGQRVTLRCSPRSGDLSVYWYQQSLDQGLQFLIQYYNGEERAKGNILERFSAQQFPDLHSELNLSSLELGDSALYFCASSGPSDITDTQYFGPGTRLTVL.

The chain carries TRBV28 and TRBJ2-1, with a weak D call TRBD2 (5 bases). The germline V gene has CDR1 MDHEN and CDR2 SYDVKM. Trimming shortened V by 3 bases and J by 9 bases, and 6 bases separated the two germline ends. The CDR3 sequence is 11 residues long. CDR3 nucleotide sequence: TGTGCCAGCAGTTTCGGACTTGAGCAGTTCTTC. Protein: CASSFGLEQFF.

V gene TRBV11-2 combines with J gene TRBJ2-3; D ambiguous. V lost 1 base and J lost 4, with 3 bases in between. Germline CDR1 is SGHAT and CDR2 is FQNNGV. This CDR3 comprises 12 residues. The DNA for the CDR3 is TGTGCCAGCAGCTTAGCAGCAGATACGCAGTATTTT. Translated, it gives CASSLAADTQYF.

The chain is built from TRBV6-6 and TRBJ2-3; 12 positions agree with TRBD1. Germline lookup yields CDR1 MNHNY and CDR2 SVGAGI (reference sequence). V lost 5 bases to trimming and J lost 8 bases; unmatched junction nucleotides: 5. The CDR3 extends over 14 amino acids. The CDR3 loop is CASSRDRGRGTQYF. CDR3 nucleotides: TGTGCCAGCAGTCGGGACAGGGGGCGAGGTACGCAGTATTTT.

The chain links TRBV25-1 to TRBJ2-2, with 9 nucleotides matching TRBD1. The CDR3 loop spans 15 amino acids. V lost 6 bases, J lost 5 bases, and 7 bases stayed unmatched. The germline V gene encodes CDR1 MGHDK and CDR2 SYGVNS. CDR3 loop: CASRAGTGRTGELFF. The CDR3 coding sequence is TGTGCCAGCAGGGCCGGGACAGGGAGAACCGGGGAGCTGTTTTTT.

The CDR3 sequence is CASTTGWGSPLHF. The CDR3 DNA is TGTGCCAGCACCACAGGGTGGGGTTCACCCCTCCACTTT. This chain connects TRBV6-5 to TRBJ1-6; a possible D gene is TRBD1 (6 bases). CDR1 is MNHEY and CDR2 is SVGAGI in the germline V gene. V dropped 7 bases and J dropped 9 bases, with 13 bases sitting between them. The CDR3 spans 13 residues.

The V call is TRBV7-9, the J call TRBJ2-1, with 12 positions matching TRBD2. The CDR3 is 14 residues long. From germline, CDR1 is SEHNR and CDR2 FQNEAQ (reference sequence). J was trimmed by 14 bases and V by 11 bases; bases with no gene match: 16. The CDR3 here is CAGATSGGREVKFF. CDR3 sequence (DNA): TGTGCCGGCGCCACTAGCGGGGGGCGGGAGGTGAAGTTCTTC.

This clone was found once. This chain uses TRBV27 with TRBJ1-2; 11 bases fit TRBD1. From germline, CDR1 is MNHEY and CDR2 SMNVEV (reference sequence). V lost 5 bases, J lost 4 bases, and 3 bases stayed unmatched. The CDR3 is 14 residues long. The CDR3: CASSGTGGSYGYTF. In DNA, the CDR3 is TGTGCCAGCAGTGGGACAGGGGGTAGCTATGGCTACACCTTC.